This record looks at one T cell receptor (beta chain) sequence and its context. Its specificity is unknown. Sequencing used immunoSEQ multiplex PCR; TCRdb keeps in-frame clones, though not all of them. This sample has about 250,000 clones, with under 80% found just once. V was clipped by 0 bases and J by 3 bases, with 9 bases between them. Per the germline V gene, CDR1 is MNHEY and CDR2 is SVGAGI. The CDR3 spans 14 residues. This entry is derived from a study of cytotoxic CD8 clonotypes in ibrutinib-treated CLL. Findings and limits, study-wide: Clonality rose at ibrutinib response and fell back toward baseline at progression.

The origin of this receptor is a human donor with chronic lymphocytic leukemia. V usage is TRBV6-5 and J usage is TRBJ2-7; no firm D call. The input for sequencing was PBMCs, taken after 24 months of ibrutinib treatment. DNA for the CDR3: TGTGCCAGCAGTTACTCCCTCGAGGACTACGAGCAGTACTTC. It translates to CASSYSLEDYEQYF.